Presented here are 30 T cell receptor beta chains from one specimen sequenced in a study of T cell changes during pregnancy in multiple sclerosis. The protocol was immunoSEQ multiplex PCR, while the TCRdb copy is restricted to in-frame clones and leaves out a portion. The data contain some 40,000 clones, less than 95% of them singletons. Sequenced here: peripheral blood, sampled in the third trimester of pregnancy. The receptors shown here come from a female donor with multiple sclerosis, enrolled in a pregnancy study.

The rearrangement uses TRBV4-1 and TRBJ2-7; 12 nucleotides align to TRBD2. CDR3 length: 15 residues. CDR1 is MGHRA and CDR2 is YSYEKL in the germline V gene. The V gene end was trimmed by 4 bases and the J gene end by 3 bases; junction bases not matched to a gene: 4. The CDR3 DNA sequence: TGCGCCAGCAGCCCACTAGCGGGGGGCCTCTACGAGCAGTACTTC. It translates to CASSPLAGGLYEQYF.

The chain has TRBV30 and TRBJ1-4; D is possibly TRBD1 (5 bases). This CDR3 is built from 13 residues. Per the germline V gene, CDR1 is GTSNPN and CDR2 is SVGIG (reference sequence). V shed 0 bases and J shed 8 bases, with 10 bases lying between them. CDR3 nucleotide sequence: TGTGCCTGGAGTGTAACGGGGGGGGAAAAACTGTTTTTT. Translation: CAWSVTGGEKLFF. The full variable domain, rest sourced from reference TRBV30 and TRBJ1-4, is SQTIHQWPATLVQPVGSPLSLECTVEGTSNPNLYWYRQAAGRGLQLLFYSVGIGQISSEVPQNLSASRPQDRQFILSSKKLLLSDSGFYLCAWSVTGGEKLFFGSGTQLSVL.

CDR3 bases: TGTGCCAGTAGTACAGGGGTCGACAATCAGCCCCAGCATTTT. Translation: CASSTGVDNQPQHF. This chain links TRBV19 with TRBJ1-5, with TRBD1 as a possible D gene (6 bases). V gave up 4 bases and J gave up 3 bases, with 10 bases separating them. Germline CDR1 is LNHDA and CDR2 is SQIVND (reference sequence). The CDR3 runs to 14 residues.

This chain joins TRBV19 and TRBJ2-1; TRBD2 is a possible D gene (5 bases). Trimming shortened V by 4 bases and J by 0 bases, and 13 bases separated the two germline ends. Germline values: CDR1 LNHDA, CDR2 SQIVND (reference sequence). The CDR3 extends over 16 amino acids. In DNA form, the CDR3 reads TGTGCCAGTAGTAATCGGAGGCGCAGCTCCTACAATGAGCAGTTCTTC. It is translated as CASSNRRRSSYNEQFF.

This clone has only one observation. The rearrangement joins TRBV27 to TRBJ1-1; a weak D match, TRBD1 (5 bases). Germline V gene lookup returns CDR1 MNHEY and CDR2 SMNVEV (reference sequence). V lost 8 bases and J 0 bases, leaving 10 bases between the germline ends. The CDR3 covers 13 residues. This CDR3 is CASQTGLNTEAFF. The CDR3 DNA follows: TGTGCCAGCCAAACAGGCCTGAACACTGAAGCTTTCTTT.

V usage is TRBV5-1 and J usage is TRBJ2-5; 9 bases agree with TRBD2. The CDR3 spans 16 residues. The J segment lost 3 bases and the V segment lost 0 bases, leaving 6 bases of the junction unmatched. Germline loops: CDR1 SGHRS, CDR2 YFSETQ. The CDR3 loop reads CASSLAVKRGEETQYF. The CDR3 DNA follows: TGCGCCAGCAGCTTGGCCGTTAAGCGGGGGGAAGAGACCCAGTACTTC. The whole variable domain, filled in from reference TRBV5-1 and TRBJ2-5, reads KAGVTQTPRYLIKTRGQQVTLSCSPISGHRSVSWYQQTPGQGLQFLFEYFSETQRNKGNFPGRFSGRQFSNSRSEMNVSTLELGDSALYLCASSLAVKRGEETQYFGPGTRLLVL.

The genes are TRBV11-3 and TRBJ2-5; 7 bases match TRBD1. Germline assignment: CDR1 SGHNT and CDR2 YENEEA. The length of the CDR3 is 14 residues. J gave up 0 bases and V 5 bases, and 3 bases lay outside the gene matches. CDR3 sequence (DNA): TGTGCCAGCAGCGGAGACAGGGACCAAGAGACCCAGTACTTC. It specifies CASSGDRDQETQYF.

This chain joins TRBV5-5 and TRBJ1-4; possible D gene TRBD1, 5 bases. The germline V and J ends were trimmed by 1 base and 0 bases, with 13 bases remaining between them. Germline V lookup: CDR1 SGHKS, CDR2 YYEKEE (reference sequence). This CDR3 comprises 17 residues. CDR3: CASSLFPRATTNEKLFF. CDR3 coding DNA: TGTGCCAGCAGCTTGTTCCCCAGGGCCACAACTAATGAAAAACTGTTTTTT.

With respect to this clone: Sequence at one end of the junction differs from germline and may be a read error. This chain links TRBV7-2 with TRBJ2-3; 11 bases are shared with TRBD2. Germline lookup yields CDR1 SGHTA and CDR2 FQGNSA. The length of the CDR3 is 17 residues. The CDR3 is CASSIAGGSYGTDTQYF. The CDR3 nucleotides are TGTGCCAGCAGCATAGCGGGAGGGTCCTACGGCACAGATACGCAGTATTTT.

This sequence joins TRBV5-6 and TRBJ1-6; a possible D gene is TRBD1 (6 bases). Trimming removed 2 bases from V and 3 bases from J, with 9 bases in between. This CDR3 is built from 15 residues. CDR1 and CDR2 (germline): SGHDT, YYEEEE. CDR3 coding DNA: TGTGCCAGCAGCTTTTCAGGGGACTATAATTCACCCCTCCACTTT. It specifies CASSFSGDYNSPLHF. The full variable domain, its missing parts supplied by reference TRBV5-6 and TRBJ1-6, is DAGVTQSPTHLIKTRGQQVTLRCSPKSGHDTVSWYQQALGQGPQFIFQYYEEEERQRGNFPDRFSGHQFPNYSSELNVNALLLGDSALYLCASSFSGDYNSPLHFGNGTRLTVT.

The chain carries TRBV5-5 and TRBJ2-3; unclear D gene. This CDR3 is 15 amino acids long. Between the trimmed V and J ends, which lost 2 bases and 2 bases, there was a span of 12 bases. The germline V gene has CDR1 SGHKS and CDR2 YYEKEE (reference sequence). Here the CDR3 reads CASSFSGFYTDTQYF. CDR3 nucleotides: TGTGCCAGCAGCTTTAGTGGTTTCTACACAGATACGCAGTATTTT. Filled out from reference TRBV5-5 and TRBJ2-3, the complete variable domain reads DAGVTQSPTHLIKTRGQQVTLRCSPISGHKSVSWYQQVLGQGPQFIFQYYEKEERGRGNFPDRFSARQFPNYSSELNVNALLLGDSALYLCASSFSGFYTDTQYFGPGTRLTVL.

The genes are TRBV9 and TRBJ2-1; 8 bases map to TRBD2. Germline values: CDR1 SGDLS, CDR2 YYNGEE. The CDR3 extends over 14 amino acids. V lost 4 bases and J lost 4; bases outside the gene matches: 4. The CDR3 sequence is CASSISGEYNEQFF. CDR3 coding DNA: TGTGCCAGCAGCATTAGCGGGGAATACAATGAGCAGTTCTTC.

The chain combines TRBV6-4 with TRBJ2-2, with D possibly matching TRBD1 (6 bases). V lost 6 bases and J 5 bases, leaving 13 bases between the germline ends. The CDR3 covers 14 residues. The germline V gene encodes CDR1 MRHNA and CDR2 SNTAGT. The CDR3 reads CASSRDIGTGELFF. The CDR3, as DNA: TGTGCCAGCAGCCGGGACATAGGGACCGGGGAGCTGTTTTTT.

The J gene is TRBJ2-1, the V gene TRBV27; 8 bases are a match to TRBD1. J gave up 7 bases and V 2 bases, and 16 bases lay outside the gene matches. The CDR3 spans 18 residues. Germline CDR1 is MNHEY and CDR2 is SMNVEV (reference sequence). CDR3 coding DNA: TGTGCCAGCAGTTTAGGGCAGGGGGCCCCGACGAGATATAATGAGCAGTTCTTC. Its translation: CASSLGQGAPTRYNEQFF.

The J gene is TRBJ2-4, the V gene TRBV30; weak D call: TRBD1 (6 bases). CDR1 and CDR2 (germline): GTSNPN, SVGIG (reference sequence). This CDR3 has 19 residues. Trimming took off 3 bases at V and 0 bases at J, with 24 bases between the two ends. The CDR3 DNA reads TGTGCCTGGAGCCCTCCGCTATCGTACAGGGTTCCAGCCAAAAACATTCAGTACTTC. It is translated as CAWSPPLSYRVPAKNIQYF.

The rearrangement uses TRBV5-4 and TRBJ1-1, with a possible D match to TRBD1 (5 bases). In germline, CDR1 is SGHNT, CDR2 YYREEE (reference sequence). V was cut by 5 bases and J by 1 base, with 12 bases left in between. CDR3 length: 14 residues. This CDR3 is CASRSRAGNTEAFF. The CDR3 region has the DNA TGTGCCAGCAGGAGCAGGGCCGGGAACACTGAAGCTTTCTTT.

The chain carries TRBV30 and TRBJ2-1; the D is unclear. The V gene lost 5 bases and the J gene lost 8 bases, with 13 bases spanning the gap. Germline CDR1 GTSNPN, CDR2 SVGIG (reference sequence). This CDR3 comprises 12 residues. CDR3 bases: TGTGCCTGGGGGCGCAGTCAGGATGAGCAGTTCTTC. Amino acids: CAWGRSQDEQFF.

The chain combines TRBV2 with TRBJ2-7; 11 bases match TRBD1. This CDR3 has 15 residues. V shed 6 bases and J 5 bases; nucleotides not matched to a gene: 9. Per the germline V gene, CDR1 is SNHLY and CDR2 is FYNNEI. DNA for the CDR3: TGTGCCAGCAGCGACGGTGGGACAGGGGGGAACGAGCAGTACTTC. This gives the protein CASSDGGTGGNEQYF.

This chain connects TRBV18 to TRBJ1-1; 7 nucleotides match TRBD1. With V trimmed by 3 bases and J by 6 bases, 10 bases remained unmatched. The CDR3 contains 15 residues. Per the germline V gene, CDR1 is KGHSH and CDR2 is LQKENI. The CDR3 sequence: CASSPSLDRTAEAFF. The CDR3 bases are TGTGCCAGCTCACCCTCCCTGGACAGGACGGCTGAAGCTTTCTTT.

The genes are TRBV6-1 and TRBJ1-6; D remains ambiguous. CDR1 and CDR2 from the germline V gene are MNHNS and SASEGT. Deletions cut 6 bases from V and 6 bases from J, with 6 bases between. This CDR3 region has 12 residues. The DNA of the CDR3 is TGTGCCAGCAGCCAATCTAATTCACCCCTCCACTTT. Protein sequence: CASSQSNSPLHF.

The chain uses TRBV9 and TRBJ2-2, with 7 nucleotides matching TRBD2. The CDR3 spans 15 residues. Germline CDR1 SGDLS, CDR2 YYNGEE. The junction had 7 bases not matched to a gene; V was cut back by 4 bases and J by 4 bases. The CDR3 is CASSLVGGPTGELFF. CDR3 DNA: TGTGCCAGCAGCTTAGTGGGAGGGCCCACCGGGGAGCTGTTTTTT. The full variable domain, rest sourced from reference TRBV9 and TRBJ2-2, is DSGVTQTPKHLITATGQRVTLRCSPRSGDLSVYWYQQSLDQGLQFLIQYYNGEERAKGNILERFSAQQFPDLHSELNLSSLELGDSALYFCASSLVGGPTGELFFGEGSRLTVL.

V and J are TRBV28 and TRBJ2-5, with 13 positions matching TRBD2. With 5 bases clipped from V and 5 bases from J, the junction kept 11 bases outside the gene matches. This CDR3 has 17 residues. CDR1 is MDHEN and CDR2 is SYDVKM in the germline V gene. The CDR3 coding sequence is TGTGCCAGCAGTCGGCCCTCTTGGACTAGCGGGAGTGAGACCCAGTACTTC. It is translated as CASSRPSWTSGSETQYF. The whole variable domain, remainder taken from reference TRBV28 and TRBJ2-5, is DVKVTQSSRYLVKRTGEKVFLECVQDMDHENMFWYRQDPGLGLRLIYFSYDVKMKEKGDIPEGYSVSREKKERFSLILESASTNQTSMYLCASSRPSWTSGSETQYFGPGTRLLVL.

The V call is TRBV6-6, the J call TRBJ1-5, with D hard to call. The germline CDR1 and CDR2 sequences are MNHNY and SVGAGI (reference sequence). V was cut by 0 bases and J by 7 bases, with 10 bases left in between. This CDR3 region has 14 residues. In DNA, the CDR3 is TGTGCCAGCAGTTACTCTCTGTCAGCGCAGCCCCAGCATTTT. Translated: CASSYSLSAQPQHF.

The J gene is TRBJ2-3, the V gene TRBV7-2; D is perhaps TRBD2 (5 bases). This CDR3 comprises 14 residues. Germline CDR1 reads SGHTA; CDR2 reads FQGNSA. Trimming shortened V by 5 bases and J by 4 bases, and 13 bases separated the two germline ends. CDR3 nucleotide sequence: TGTGCCAGCAGCCAAGACTATCGCGCAGATACGCAGTATTTT. Translated, it gives CASSQDYRADTQYF.

CDR3 sequence reads: CASSLGVAGTDTQYF. DNA for the CDR3: TGCGCCAGCAGCTTGGGGGTAGCGGGCACAGATACGCAGTATTTT. The chain combines TRBV5-1 with TRBJ2-3; D might be TRBD2 (6 bases). Per the germline V gene, CDR1 is SGHRS and CDR2 is YFSETQ. V was cut by 0 bases and J by 1 base, with 9 bases left in between. The CDR3 loop spans 15 amino acids.

This rearrangement joins TRBV7-9 to TRBJ2-7; the D gene is possibly TRBD1 (6 bases). The CDR3 sequence is 12 residues long. Germline CDR1 reads SEHNR; CDR2 reads FQNEAQ (reference sequence). V lost 3 bases and J lost 6, with 9 bases in between. DNA of the CDR3: TGTGCCAGCAGCTTTTCAGGGGCCGAGCAGTACTTC. Translation: CASSFSGAEQYF.

This chain joins TRBV15 and TRBJ1-6; D gene unclear. V gave up 0 bases and J gave up 9 bases, with 12 bases separating them. The germline V gene has CDR1 LNHNV and CDR2 YYDKDF (reference sequence). The CDR3 is 15 amino acids. The CDR3 is CATSRDPSRGSPLHF. CDR3 coding DNA: TGTGCCACCAGCAGAGACCCCTCTCGGGGTTCACCCCTCCACTTT.

The chain uses TRBV5-1 and TRBJ2-5, with 9 bases lining up with TRBD1. Germline values: CDR1 SGHRS, CDR2 YFSETQ. V lost 3 bases, J lost 5 bases, and 8 bases stayed unmatched. This CDR3 has 15 amino acids. In DNA form, the CDR3 reads TGCGCCAGCAGCTGGGGGACAGGGTCGGAGGAGACCCAGTACTTC. Translated, it gives CASSWGTGSEETQYF.

For the CDR3, the DNA is TGTGCCAGCAGCTTCCGGGTGTTTAGTAAACCCTACGAGCAGTACTTC. Translated, it gives CASSFRVFSKPYEQYF. The V and J genes are TRBV7-2 and TRBJ2-7; D gene unclear. From germline, CDR1 is SGHTA and CDR2 FQGNSA. The V end was cut by 3 bases, the J end by 2 bases, with 17 bases between. This CDR3 has 16 residues.

Details on this clone: The CDR3 does not close with the conserved phenylalanine or tryptophan, likely indicating a read error. The chain combines TRBV28 with TRBJ1-2; no clear D gene. The CDR3 length is 13 residues. V was clipped by 3 bases and J by 3 bases, with 8 bases between them. Germline V gene sequence: CDR1 MDHEN, CDR2 SYDVKM. CDR3 loop: CASSLSGDYGYTL. In nucleotides, the CDR3 is TGTGCCAGCAGTTTGTCCGGAGACTATGGCTACACCCTC.